This T cell receptor (beta chain) was identified during a study of blood T cell repertoires in COVID-19. Germline loops: CDR1 MDHEN, CDR2 SYDVKM. The CDR3 runs to 12 residues. Trimming left V 4 bases short and J 3 bases short, with 3 bases between. Profiling relied on immunoSEQ multiplex PCR, and the TCRdb table lists in-frame clones only, not all of them. There are about 110,000 clones in the sample; 75% to 80% occur only once, and 16% lies in the top ten. This receptor was identified in a woman aged 80 or older with active or convalescent COVID-19. The sequencing input was peripheral blood. This rearrangement joins TRBV28 to TRBJ1-4; no clear D gene. CDR3 bases: TGTGCCAGCAGTTCTGCTAATGAAAAACTGTTTTTT. Translation: CASSSANEKLFF. Based on the CDR3 plus reference TRBV28 and TRBJ1-4, the full variable domain is DVKVTQSSRYLVKRTGEKVFLECVQDMDHENMFWYRQDPGLGLRLIYFSYDVKMKEKGDIPEGYSVSREKKERFSLILESASTNQTSMYLCASSSANEKLFFGSGTQLSVL.